The source of this T cell receptor (beta chain) is a study of T-cell reconstitution after alpha-beta-depleted transplantation in children. General study points: In patients about two months after transplant, alpha-beta T cells reportedly arose from several hundred expanded graft clones. T cells produced anew were the main source of T-cell counts and diversity one year after transplant. In some patients, recipient T cells and intrathymic progenitors surviving conditioning explained high day-60 diversity.

Molecular barcoding with unique molecular identifiers was used for the TCRbeta library. TCRdb re-analysed the PCR reads in MiXCR, keeping a single row per CDR3 protein. This table holds around 670,000 distinct CDR3 sequences, around 13% found once. Germline CDR1 LGHDT, CDR2 YNNKEL (reference sequence). This CDR3 spans 15 amino acids. After removal of 1 base from V and 1 base from J, the junction contained 0 bases not matched to a gene. Notes on this clonotype: What it binds is unknown.

The V gene is TRBV3-1, the J gene TRBJ2-3, with 9 bases aligning to TRBD2. This specimen consisted of PBMCs, obtained before TCRalphabeta/CD19-depleted stem cell transplant. This receptor was taken from a girl aged 2 to 10 with congenital amegakaryocytic thrombocytopenia, due to receive a stem cell transplant. For the CDR3, the DNA is TGTGCCAGCAGCCAAGTAGCGGGGGGCACAGATACGCAGTATTTT. It codes for CASSQVAGGTDTQYF.